This T cell receptor (beta chain) was sequenced in a study of long-term antiretroviral therapy in people with HIV. Broader study findings: Clonotypes expanded prior to ART showed repertoire dominance at all sampled time points. Repertoires with HIV possessed tighter CDR3 length spans than those of controls. Someone took the blood between about 2003 and 2018, maybe while older ART regimens were in use.

Sequencing relied on immunoSEQ assay v3.0, run at survey level. Libraries were prepared by immunoSEQ multiplex PCR; TCRdb keeps only in-frame clonotypes and omits some of them. Of about 34,000 clones listed, around 75% were seen once; the top ten hold roughly 3.2%. J lost 6 bases, V lost 3 bases, and 22 bases had no gene match. The germline gives CDR1 MGHRA, CDR2 YSYEKL. The CDR3 is made up of 19 amino acids. Before DNA extraction, roughly 0.85-10 million cryopreserved PBMC were held in the samples. This clone occurred a few times. Its antigen is currently unknown. The source is a man younger than 35 with HIV. This chain joins TRBV4-1 and TRBJ1-2; TRBD1 agrees at 7 bases. The starting material was unsorted PBMCs, obtained 1.9 years after starting antiretroviral therapy. This chain's CDR3 is CASSQDVPGGNKGADGYTF. CDR3 bases: TGCGCCAGCAGCCAGGATGTCCCTGGAGGGAATAAGGGGGCTGATGGCTACACCTTC.